The clone carrying this T cell receptor (beta chain) was recorded at least ten times. Combining a sample-barcoded 5' primer with a J-beta primer mix, a second PCR ran for about 7 to 12 cycles. MiXCR was run by TCRdb on the 5' RACE reads, yielding one entry per CDR3 protein. The data contain 850,000 to 950,000 distinct CDR3 sequences, about 28% of them singletons. V lost 0 bases and J 4 bases, leaving 12 bases between the germline ends. The CDR3 spans 15 residues. Looked up from germline, CDR1 is SGHTA and CDR2 is FQGNSA. This sample stems from a study of blood T cells in healthy people across ages. The sample taken for sequencing was blood. The sequence was collected from a woman of 80 years or more in good health. This chain links TRBV7-2 with TRBJ1-2; D uncertain. Written as DNA, the CDR3 is TGTGCCAGCAGCTTAGCCCCTACCGGGAGCTATGGCTACACCTTC. It translates to CASSLAPTGSYGYTF.